A single sample gave rise to the 21 T cell receptor beta chains below, sequenced in a study of OX40 agonist ivuxolimab in advanced cancers. Method: immunoSEQ multiplex PCR; TCRdb's copy keeps in-frame clones and lacks some. The sample consists of 35,000 to 45,000 clones, approximately 90% of them appearing once. The sequencing here drew on CD4+ or CD8+ T cells sorted from blood, taken in a trial of the OX40 agonist ivuxolimab. The source is an adult with an advanced solid tumor such as melanoma, head and neck, liver or kidney cancer.

The J gene is TRBJ2-1, the V gene TRBV14, with 9 positions matching TRBD1. Germline values: CDR1 SGHDN, CDR2 FVKESK. After removal of 4 bases from V and 5 bases from J, the junction contained 6 bases not matched to a gene. The CDR3 contains 15 residues. CDR3 coding DNA: TGTGCCAGCAGCCCCCTCCGGGACAGGGACAATGAGCAGTTCTTC. The encoded protein is CASSPLRDRDNEQFF.

The chain combines TRBV4-1 with TRBJ2-3; 10 bases align to TRBD2. The trim removed 4 bases at V and 0 bases at J, leaving 4 bases unmatched. The CDR3 contains 16 residues. Germline assignment: CDR1 MGHRA and CDR2 YSYEKL. The CDR3 loop is CASSLLTSGSTDTQYF. The CDR3 DNA reads TGCGCCAGCAGCCTATTGACTAGCGGGAGCACAGATACGCAGTATTTT.

The V call is TRBV11-2, the J call TRBJ1-6; TRBD1 matches at 9 bases. Unmatched junction bases numbered 6, after V lost 5 bases and J lost 7 bases. The CDR3 runs to 15 residues. Germline lookup yields CDR1 SGHAT and CDR2 FQNNGV. The CDR3 is CASSVGQGLNSPLHF. CDR3 DNA: TGTGCCAGCAGCGTTGGACAGGGGTTGAATTCACCCCTCCACTTT. The full variable domain, completed using reference TRBV11-2 and TRBJ1-6, is EAGVAQSPRYKIIEKRQSVAFWCNPISGHATLYWYQQILGQGPKLLIQFQNNGVVDDSQLPKDRFSAERLKGVDSTLKIQPAKLEDSAVYLCASSVGQGLNSPLHFGNGTRLTVT.

The genes are TRBV6-5 and TRBJ2-7, with a possible D match to TRBD2 (5 bases). V was pared by 6 bases and J by 7 bases, with 22 bases between. The CDR3 covers 15 residues. Germline CDR1 reads MNHEY; CDR2 reads SVGAGI. In DNA, the CDR3 is TGTGCCAGCAGCCCCATAACTAGTGCCCTTAGAGAGCAGTACTTC. Translated, it gives CASSPITSALREQYF.

The chain recombines TRBV28 with TRBJ2-1; 11 bases agree with TRBD2. V gave up 8 bases and J gave up 0 bases; unmatched junction bases: 6. The CDR3 has 16 residues. The germline V gene encodes CDR1 MDHEN and CDR2 SYDVKM. This CDR3 reads CASSPSGRLSYNEQFF. DNA of the CDR3: TGTGCCAGCTCCCCTAGCGGGAGGCTCTCCTACAATGAGCAGTTCTTC.

The rearrangement uses TRBV4-1 and TRBJ2-2; D might be TRBD1 (6 bases). Trimming removed 2 bases at V and 2 bases at J, with 12 bases between. The CDR3 extends over 16 amino acids. CDR1 and CDR2 from the germline V gene are MGHRA and YSYEKL. The chain's CDR3 is CASSQLTGFNTGELFF. The CDR3 DNA is TGCGCCAGCAGCCAACTGACAGGTTTTAACACCGGGGAGCTGTTTTTT.

The chain recombines TRBV10-2 with TRBJ1-4; tentatively, D is TRBD1 (5 bases). V was cut by 0 bases and J by 7 bases, with 9 bases left in between. The CDR3 runs 14 residues. In germline, CDR1 is WSHSY, CDR2 SAAADI. CDR3 in amino acids: CASSESSGTEKLFF. The CDR3 DNA reads TGCGCCAGCAGTGAGTCGTCAGGGACTGAAAAACTGTTTTTT.

CDR3 coding DNA: TGTGCCAGCAGTACGATCTCCCGAGGCTACGAGCAGTACTTC. Protein: CASSTISRGYEQYF. This rearrangement joins TRBV27 to TRBJ2-7; D is unclear. Trimming cost V 5 bases and J 3 bases, with 14 bases left between them. The CDR3 covers 14 residues. Germline V gene lookup returns CDR1 MNHEY and CDR2 SMNVEV (reference sequence).

The chain has TRBV20-1 and TRBJ2-7, with D possibly matching TRBD2 (6 bases). The CDR3 loop spans 11 amino acids. Germline V gene sequence: CDR1 DFQATT, CDR2 SNEGSKA (reference sequence). The V and J ends lost 6 bases and 3 bases respectively, with 9 bases between them. The CDR3 coding sequence is TGCAGTGCAGTCGGGAGCTACGAGCAGTACTTC. Encoded protein: CSAVGSYEQYF.

The chain links TRBV15 to TRBJ1-5; D is unresolved. CDR3 size: 15 residues. Germline V gene lookup returns CDR1 LNHNV and CDR2 YYDKDF (reference sequence). The V end was cut by 0 bases, the J end by 0 bases, with 6 bases between. CDR3 amino acids: CATSRDFDSNQPQHF. The DNA of the CDR3 is TGTGCCACCAGCAGAGATTTTGATAGCAATCAGCCCCAGCATTTT. Combining the CDR3 with reference TRBV15 and TRBJ1-5 gives the whole variable domain DAMVIQNPRYQVTQFGKPVTLSCSQTLNHNVMYWYQQKSSQAPKLLFHYYDKDFNNEADTPDNFQSRRPNTSFCFLDIRSPGLGDTAMYLCATSRDFDSNQPQHFGDGTRLSIL.

As DNA, the CDR3 is TGTGCCAGCAGTCCCCAGGGTGGGAGCAATCAGCCCCAGCATTTT. Its protein product is CASSPQGGSNQPQHF. This chain joins TRBV7-9 and TRBJ1-5; perhaps TRBD1 as D (5 bases). Germline CDR1 SEHNR, CDR2 FQNEAQ (reference sequence). Trimming removed 6 bases at V and 1 base at J, with 13 bases between. The CDR3 sequence is 15 residues long.

This clone was found once. One end of the junction fails to match germline, which may point to a read error. CDR3 loop: CASSLEGGRGMGF. The CDR3 DNA follows: TGTGCCAGCAGCTTAGAAGGCGGCAGGGGGATGGGCTTT. This chain connects TRBV7-2 to TRBJ1-1; 7 positions match TRBD1. The CDR3 contains 13 residues. Germline V gene lookup returns CDR1 SGHTA and CDR2 FQGNSA. Full variable domain (missing parts from reference TRBV7-2 and TRBJ1-1): GAGVSQSPSNKVTEKGKDVELRCDPISGHTALYWYRQSLGQGLEFLIYFQGNSAPDKSGLPSDRFSAERTGGSVSTLTIQRTQQEDSAVYLCASSLEGGRGMGFGQGTRLTVV.

The chain joins TRBV5-1 to TRBJ2-7; D gene uncertain. The CDR3 has 16 residues. Germline V gives CDR1 SGHRS, CDR2 YFSETQ. V lost 0 bases to trimming and J lost 0 bases, with 13 bases between them. Here the CDR3 reads CASSLDPGLSSYEQYF. The CDR3 nucleotides are TGCGCCAGCAGCTTGGATCCTGGATTGAGCTCCTACGAGCAGTACTTC.

The chain links TRBV10-3 to TRBJ2-2; TRBD1 or TRBD2 may be the D gene (7 bases each). The V gene lost 11 bases and the J gene lost 3 bases, with 16 bases spanning the gap. This CDR3 contains 14 residues. The V gene's germline CDR1 is ENHRY and CDR2 SYGVKD. The CDR3 DNA reads TGTGCCGTTCGACAGGGAGGGGACACCGGGGAGCTGTTTTTT. This translates into CAVRQGGDTGELFF.

This clone showed up just once. The rearrangement links TRBV7-2 to TRBJ1-2; 7 bases agree with TRBD1. The germline CDR1 and CDR2 sequences are SGHTA and FQGNSA. The CDR3 runs to 15 residues. This chain's CDR3 is CAIRDSSQSNYGYTF. DNA of the CDR3: TGTGCTATACGGGACAGCTCCCAGTCGAACTATGGCTACACCTTC.

This rearrangement joins TRBV28 to TRBJ2-7; D ambiguous. The germline V gene encodes CDR1 MDHEN and CDR2 SYDVKM. The CDR3 sequence is 12 residues long. Between the trimmed V and J ends, which lost 6 bases and 3 bases, there was a span of 9 bases. For the CDR3, the DNA is TGTGCCAGCAGCCGTTACAGCTACGAGCAGTACTTC. It yields the protein CASSRYSYEQYF.

V usage is TRBV9 and J usage is TRBJ2-7, with D possibly being TRBD1 (6 bases). This CDR3 spans 14 amino acids. With 4 bases removed from V and 4 bases from J, the gap between germline ends came to 15 bases. Germline CDR1 SGDLS, CDR2 YYNGEE. CDR3 amino acids: CASSPRTEPYEQYF. The CDR3 nucleotides are TGTGCCAGCAGCCCACGGACAGAACCTTACGAGCAGTACTTC.

In DNA form, the CDR3 reads TGTGCCAGCTCACCATTAGCACAGACCAACACCGGGGAGCTGTTTTTT. Its translation: CASSPLAQTNTGELFF. The chain combines TRBV18 with TRBJ2-2, with D unresolved. The CDR3 totals 16 residues. The V and J ends lost 2 bases and 2 bases respectively, with 12 bases between them. CDR1 and CDR2 (germline): KGHSH, LQKENI.

V is TRBV19 and J is TRBJ1-1, with 8 bases matching TRBD1. Germline CDR1 reads LNHDA; CDR2 reads SQIVND (reference sequence). Unmatched junction bases numbered 7, after V lost 6 bases and J lost 1 base. The CDR3 contains 15 residues. CDR3 bases: TGTGCCAGTAGCCGAGGGACAGGAAGGAACACTGAAGCTTTCTTT. Its protein product is CASSRGTGRNTEAFF.

The J gene is TRBJ2-2, the V gene TRBV4-2; 7 bases are shared with TRBD2. Germline V lookup: CDR1 LGHNA, CDR2 YNFKEQ. The V gene end was trimmed by 1 base and the J gene end by 6 bases; junction bases not matched to a gene: 11. The CDR3 consists of 17 residues. DNA of the CDR3: TGTGCCAGCAGCCAAGTATCGGGACTAACTGTGCCCGGGGAGCTGTTTTTT. As protein: CASSQVSGLTVPGELFF.

The chain uses TRBV2 and TRBJ1-1; weak D call: TRBD1 (5 bases). Trimming stripped 5 bases from V and 5 bases from J, with 15 bases between. CDR1 and CDR2 from the germline V gene are SNHLY and FYNNEI. CDR3 length: 14 amino acids. DNA of the CDR3: TGTGCCAGCAGTAAACAGGTCCAGGAAACTGAAGCTTTCTTT. Its translation is CASSKQVQETEAFF.